Listed here is a single TCR beta chain. Antigen: not known. Germline is not matched at one junction end, which may reflect a read error. This sample stems from a study of T cell clonotyping in hematopoietic cell transplantation. Findings and limits, study-wide: Cells were unsorted, so CD4 and CD8 contributions were not separated. At the given depth, recipient repertoires were over 95% de novo clonotypes.

Samples: about 28 days before transplant, then days 30, 100 and 180 after. The method was immunoSEQ multiplex PCR; TCRdb's version includes in-frame clones alone and lacks a portion of them. The repertoire holds fewer than 6,000 clones, 70% to 80% seen once, with 25% to 30% in the top ten. The TCR originated in a male patient in his fifties who had an allogeneic stem cell transplant from an unrelated donor, so the T cells may come from the graft donor. Some clones in this sample may be carry-over from other donors' samples. This specimen was PBMCs, taken 100 days after allogeneic stem cell transplant.

The CDR3 bases are TGCGCCTGGAGTGTAGACGAGCAGTACTTC. Translation: CAWSVDEQYF. The chain has TRBV30 and TRBJ2-7; D is unresolved. Germline CDR1 GTSNPN, CDR2 SVGIG (reference sequence). The CDR3 is 10 amino acids.